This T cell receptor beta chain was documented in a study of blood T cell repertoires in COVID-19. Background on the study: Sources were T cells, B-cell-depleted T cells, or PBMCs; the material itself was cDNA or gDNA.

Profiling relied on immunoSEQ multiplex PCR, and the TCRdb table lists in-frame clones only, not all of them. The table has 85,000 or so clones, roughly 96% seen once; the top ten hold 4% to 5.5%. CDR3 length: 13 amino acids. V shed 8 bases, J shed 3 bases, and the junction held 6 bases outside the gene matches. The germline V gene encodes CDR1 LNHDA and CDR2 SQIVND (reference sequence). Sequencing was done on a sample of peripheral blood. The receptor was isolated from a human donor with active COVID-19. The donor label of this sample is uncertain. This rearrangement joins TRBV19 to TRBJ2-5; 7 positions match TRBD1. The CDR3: CASRRDSEETQYF. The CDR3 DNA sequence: TGTGCCAGTCGCCGGGACAGTGAAGAGACCCAGTACTTC.